Listed here are 9 T cell receptor beta chains from one sample, sequenced in a study of blood T cell repertoires in COVID-19. Method: immunoSEQ multiplex PCR; TCRdb's copy keeps in-frame clones and lacks some. The data contain 55,000 or so clones, 90% of them singletons. The material sequenced was peripheral blood. The receptors here all came from a man aged 35-49 years with acute or convalescent COVID-19.

The table lists this clone with a count of one. The chain combines TRBV9 with TRBJ2-7; 13 nucleotides align to TRBD2. Germline lookup yields CDR1 SGDLS and CDR2 YYNGEE. This CDR3 spans 15 amino acids. V was pared by 4 bases and J by 4 bases, with 5 bases of the junction left unmatched. This CDR3 is CASSPLAGGPYEQYF. The CDR3 DNA is TGTGCCAGCAGCCCACTAGCGGGAGGGCCGTACGAGCAGTACTTC.

The chain couples TRBV30 to TRBJ2-7, with D possibly TRBD1 on 5 matching bases. Trimming pared 0 bases from V and 6 bases from J, leaving 18 bases between. The CDR3 loop spans 15 amino acids. Germline V gives CDR1 GTSNPN, CDR2 SVGIG (reference sequence). CDR3 coding DNA: TGTGCCTGGAGTGTACAGGAGCCCTTCGTCTCCGAGCAGTACTTC. Its translation: CAWSVQEPFVSEQYF.

The J gene is TRBJ2-1, the V gene TRBV9, with 11 nucleotides matching TRBD2. Germline V gene data show CDR1 as SGDLS and CDR2 as YYNGEE. V lost 2 bases, J lost 10 bases, and 8 bases stayed unmatched. The CDR3 is 15 residues long. CDR3 DNA: TGTGCCAGCAGCGTTTTACCGGGACTAGCGGAAGAGCAGTTCTTC. It specifies CASSVLPGLAEEQFF. The variable domain in full, with the rest retrieved from reference TRBV9 and TRBJ2-1, is DSGVTQTPKHLITATGQRVTLRCSPRSGDLSVYWYQQSLDQGLQFLIQYYNGEERAKGNILERFSAQQFPDLHSELNLSSLELGDSALYFCASSVLPGLAEEQFFGPGTRLTVL.

This clone was observed a single time. This chain links TRBV3-1 (or the pseudogene TRBV3-2) with TRBJ2-7; D is unclear. This CDR3 comprises 14 residues. The germline V and J ends were trimmed by 4 bases and 2 bases, with 12 bases remaining between them. CDR1 is LGHDT and CDR2 is YNNKEL in the germline V gene (reference sequence). The CDR3 loop reads CASSPGGSAYEQYF. The CDR3 DNA follows: TGTGCCAGCAGCCCCGGCGGCAGCGCCTACGAGCAGTACTTC.

The J gene is TRBJ2-3, the V gene TRBV4-3; 14 positions match TRBD2. This CDR3 spans 15 amino acids. Germline lookup yields CDR1 LGHNA and CDR2 YSLEER. The V segment lost 7 bases and the J segment 5 bases; nucleotides outside the gene matches: 5. CDR3 DNA sequence: TGCGCCAGCACGATAGGACTAGCGGGAGGAGATACGCAGTATTTT. Its translation: CASTIGLAGGDTQYF.

V usage is TRBV4-1 and J usage is TRBJ2-7, with 10 bases aligning to TRBD1. With 1 base clipped from V and 7 bases from J, the junction kept 7 bases outside the gene matches. Germline V gene sequence: CDR1 MGHRA, CDR2 YSYEKL. This CDR3 has 15 amino acids. The CDR3 DNA sequence: TGCGCCAGCAGCCAAGGTCGGGACAGGGGACAAGAGCAGTACTTC. Its protein is CASSQGRDRGQEQYF.

This clone was detected only a few times. The chain has TRBV21-1 and TRBJ1-3; TRBD1 was called by the table and not checked on the DNA. TRBV21-1 is assigned pseudogene status. CDR3 size: 15 residues. CDR3 region: CAALDSSYSGNTIYF. Here the CDR3 DNA reads TGTGCCGCCTTGGACAGTTCTTACTCTGGAAACACCATATATTTT.

The V call is TRBV19, the J call TRBJ1-5; D might be TRBD1 (5 bases). This CDR3 is 15 amino acids long. Germline CDR1 and CDR2: LNHDA and SQIVND (reference sequence). V was clipped by 4 bases and J by 1 base, with 11 bases between them. The CDR3 here is CASSSQGWSNQPQHF. DNA for the CDR3: TGTGCCAGTAGTAGCCAGGGTTGGAGCAATCAGCCCCAGCATTTT.

The chain is built from TRBV10-3 and TRBJ2-7, with 9 bases identical to TRBD1. Germline V CDR1 and CDR2: ENHRY, SYGVKD. J lost 5 bases, V lost 10 bases, and 9 bases had no gene match. The CDR3 consists of 13 residues. The CDR3: CATYIGTGHEQYF. The CDR3 DNA follows: TGTGCCACCTATATAGGGACAGGGCACGAGCAGTACTTC.